This T cell receptor (beta chain) stems from a study of vaccination and CD4 T cells after COVID-19. Study background: Convalescent patients gave post-COVID blood a median approximately 94 days post-diagnosis, range 35 to 161. Stimulation of the cells used overlapping spike peptide pools from SARS-CoV-2 and from the common cold coronaviruses HCoV-NL63, HCoV-OC43 and HCoV-229E.

This CDR3 region has 13 residues. Trimming cost V 0 bases and J 0 bases, with 2 bases left between them. Germline-derived CDR1 and CDR2 are MNHEY and SVGAGI. Cultured CD4+ T cell DNA was sequenced using the Oncomine TCR Beta short-read assay. TCRdb called the PCR reads again in MiXCR, with one record for every CDR3 protein. The data contain 18,000 or so distinct CDR3 sequences, 44% of them singletons. Time point indicated: late sampling 161 to 241 days after vaccination in a few convalescent patients. Documented treatment: roughly 11-day PBMC culture with coronavirus spike peptide pools or control peptides (ViraFEST assay). The authors isolated CD4+ T cells by negative selection after more than nine days of culture. Worth noting for this clonotype: Its antigen is undetermined.

The V gene is TRBV6-5, the J gene TRBJ1-1; D unresolved. This specimen consisted of CD4+ T cells from blood, cultured in vitro, obtained about 7 months after SARS-CoV-2 vaccination. The receptor was isolated from a human donor who had recovered from COVID-19. In nucleotides, the CDR3 is TGTGCCAGCAGTTACTCCGTGAACACTGAAGCTTTCTTT. It yields the protein CASSYSVNTEAFF.